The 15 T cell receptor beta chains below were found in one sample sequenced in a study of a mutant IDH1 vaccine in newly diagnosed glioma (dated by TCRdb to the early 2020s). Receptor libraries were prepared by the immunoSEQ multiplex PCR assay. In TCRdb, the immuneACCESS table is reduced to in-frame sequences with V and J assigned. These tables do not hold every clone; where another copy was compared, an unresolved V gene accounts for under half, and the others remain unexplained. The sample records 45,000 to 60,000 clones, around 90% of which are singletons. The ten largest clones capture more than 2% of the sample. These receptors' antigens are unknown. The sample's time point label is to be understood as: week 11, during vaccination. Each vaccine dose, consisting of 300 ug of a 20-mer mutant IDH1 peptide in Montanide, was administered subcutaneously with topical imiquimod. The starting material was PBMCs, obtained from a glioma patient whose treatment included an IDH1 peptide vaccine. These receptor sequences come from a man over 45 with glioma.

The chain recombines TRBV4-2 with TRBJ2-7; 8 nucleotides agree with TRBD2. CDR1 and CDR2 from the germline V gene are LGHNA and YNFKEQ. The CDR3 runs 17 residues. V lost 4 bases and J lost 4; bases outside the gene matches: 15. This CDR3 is CASSRKHDSGDFYEQYF. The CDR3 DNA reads TGTGCCAGCAGCCGAAAACATGATAGCGGGGACTTTTACGAGCAGTACTTC.

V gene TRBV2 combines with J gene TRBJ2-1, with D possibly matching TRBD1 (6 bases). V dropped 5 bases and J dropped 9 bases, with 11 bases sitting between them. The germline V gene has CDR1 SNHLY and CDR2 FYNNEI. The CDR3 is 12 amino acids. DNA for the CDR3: TGTGCCAGCAGTACCAGGGGTCCTGAGCAGTTCTTC. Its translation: CASSTRGPEQFF.

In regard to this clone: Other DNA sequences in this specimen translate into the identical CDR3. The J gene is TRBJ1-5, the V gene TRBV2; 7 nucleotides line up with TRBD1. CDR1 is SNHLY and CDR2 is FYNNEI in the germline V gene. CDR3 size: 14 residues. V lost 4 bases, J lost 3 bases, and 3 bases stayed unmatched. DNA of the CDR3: TGTGCCAGCAGTGGGGACAGATCCAATCAGCCCCAGCATTTT. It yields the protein CASSGDRSNQPQHF.

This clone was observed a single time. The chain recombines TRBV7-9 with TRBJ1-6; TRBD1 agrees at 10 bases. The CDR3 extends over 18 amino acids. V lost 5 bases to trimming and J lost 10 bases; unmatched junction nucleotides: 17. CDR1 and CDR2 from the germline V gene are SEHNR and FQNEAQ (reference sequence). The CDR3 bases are TGTGCCAGCAGCCAAACAACGGGGGACAGGGGTAGTGGATCACCCCTCCACTTT. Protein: CASSQTTGDRGSGSPLHF.

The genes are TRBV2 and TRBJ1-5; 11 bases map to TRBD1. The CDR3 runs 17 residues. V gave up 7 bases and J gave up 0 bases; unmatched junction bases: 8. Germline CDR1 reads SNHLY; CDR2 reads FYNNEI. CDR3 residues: CASTGTGGPNSNQPQHF. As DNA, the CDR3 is TGTGCCAGCACCGGGACAGGGGGGCCCAATAGCAATCAGCCCCAGCATTTT.

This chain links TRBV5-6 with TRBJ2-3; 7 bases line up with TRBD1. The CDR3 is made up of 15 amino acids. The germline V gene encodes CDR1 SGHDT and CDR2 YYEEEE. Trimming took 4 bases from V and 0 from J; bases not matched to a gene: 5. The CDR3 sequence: CASSGTGDSTDTQYF. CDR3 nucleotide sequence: TGTGCCAGCAGCGGTACAGGGGATAGCACAGATACGCAGTATTTT. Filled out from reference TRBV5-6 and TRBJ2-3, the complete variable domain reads DAGVTQSPTHLIKTRGQQVTLRCSPKSGHDTVSWYQQALGQGPQFIFQYYEEEERQRGNFPDRFSGHQFPNYSSELNVNALLLGDSALYLCASSGTGDSTDTQYFGPGTRLTVL.

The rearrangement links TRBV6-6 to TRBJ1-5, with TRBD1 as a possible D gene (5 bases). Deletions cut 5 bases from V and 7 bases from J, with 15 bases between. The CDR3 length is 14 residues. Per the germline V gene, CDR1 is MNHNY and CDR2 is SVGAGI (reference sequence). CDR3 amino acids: CASSHGSGKQPQHF. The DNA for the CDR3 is TGTGCCAGCAGTCATGGGTCAGGGAAGCAGCCCCAGCATTTT.

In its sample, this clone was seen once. The CDR3 protein is CASSHGTQDTQYF. The CDR3 DNA is TGCGCCAGCAGCCACGGGACTCAGGATACGCAGTATTTT. The V call is TRBV5-1, the J call TRBJ2-3, with D maybe TRBD2 (6 bases). Trimming took 4 bases from V and 6 from J, leaving 12 bases between them. Per the germline V gene, CDR1 is SGHRS and CDR2 is YFSETQ. The CDR3 extends over 13 amino acids. Supplemented by reference TRBV5-1 and TRBJ2-3, the full variable domain reads KAGVTQTPRYLIKTRGQQVTLSCSPISGHRSVSWYQQTPGQGLQFLFEYFSETQRNKGNFPGRFSGRQFSNSRSEMNVSTLELGDSALYLCASSHGTQDTQYFGPGTRLTVL.

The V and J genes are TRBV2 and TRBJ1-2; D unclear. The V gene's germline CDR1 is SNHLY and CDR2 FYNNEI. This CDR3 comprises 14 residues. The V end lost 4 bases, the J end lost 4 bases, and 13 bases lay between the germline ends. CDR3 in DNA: TGTGCCAGCAGTGGTAATAGGCAGATCTATGGCTACACCTTC. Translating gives CASSGNRQIYGYTF.

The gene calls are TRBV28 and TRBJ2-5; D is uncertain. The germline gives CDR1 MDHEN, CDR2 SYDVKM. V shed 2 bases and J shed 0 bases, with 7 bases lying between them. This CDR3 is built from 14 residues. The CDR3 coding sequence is TGTGCCAGCAGTTTAGAGCTTAACCAAGAGACCCAGTACTTC. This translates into CASSLELNQETQYF.

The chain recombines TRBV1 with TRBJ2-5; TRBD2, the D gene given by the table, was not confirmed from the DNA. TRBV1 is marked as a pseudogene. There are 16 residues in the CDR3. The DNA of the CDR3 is TGCACCAGCAGCCAAGATCGGGGGGCGAACCAAGAGACCCAGTACTTC. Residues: CTSSQDRGANQETQYF.

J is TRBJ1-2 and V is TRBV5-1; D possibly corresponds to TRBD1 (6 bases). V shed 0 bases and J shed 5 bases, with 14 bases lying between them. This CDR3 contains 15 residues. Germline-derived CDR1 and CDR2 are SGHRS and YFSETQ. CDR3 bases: TGCGCCAGCAGCTTGGGGGACACAGCTTTATATGGCTACACCTTC. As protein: CASSLGDTALYGYTF. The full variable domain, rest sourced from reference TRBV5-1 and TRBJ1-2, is KAGVTQTPRYLIKTRGQQVTLSCSPISGHRSVSWYQQTPGQGLQFLFEYFSETQRNKGNFPGRFSGRQFSNSRSEMNVSTLELGDSALYLCASSLGDTALYGYTFGSGTRLTVV.

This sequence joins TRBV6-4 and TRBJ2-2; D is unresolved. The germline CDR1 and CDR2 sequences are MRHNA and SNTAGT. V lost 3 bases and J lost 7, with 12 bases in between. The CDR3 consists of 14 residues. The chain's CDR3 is CASSEDIRIGELFF. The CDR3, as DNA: TGTGCCAGCAGTGAAGACATACGTATCGGGGAGCTGTTTTTT.

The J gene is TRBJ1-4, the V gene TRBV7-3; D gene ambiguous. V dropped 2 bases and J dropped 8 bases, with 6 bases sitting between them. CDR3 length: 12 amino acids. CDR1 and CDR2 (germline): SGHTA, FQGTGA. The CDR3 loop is CASSLGAEKLFF. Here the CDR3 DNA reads TGTGCCAGCAGCTTAGGAGCAGAAAAACTGTTTTTT.

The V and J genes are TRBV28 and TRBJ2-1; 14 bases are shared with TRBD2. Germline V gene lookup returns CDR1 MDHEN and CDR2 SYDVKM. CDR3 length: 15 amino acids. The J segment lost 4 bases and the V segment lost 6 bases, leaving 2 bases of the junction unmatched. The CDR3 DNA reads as TGTGCCAGCAGGGGACTAGCGGGAGTATACAATGAGCAGTTCTTC. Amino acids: CASRGLAGVYNEQFF.